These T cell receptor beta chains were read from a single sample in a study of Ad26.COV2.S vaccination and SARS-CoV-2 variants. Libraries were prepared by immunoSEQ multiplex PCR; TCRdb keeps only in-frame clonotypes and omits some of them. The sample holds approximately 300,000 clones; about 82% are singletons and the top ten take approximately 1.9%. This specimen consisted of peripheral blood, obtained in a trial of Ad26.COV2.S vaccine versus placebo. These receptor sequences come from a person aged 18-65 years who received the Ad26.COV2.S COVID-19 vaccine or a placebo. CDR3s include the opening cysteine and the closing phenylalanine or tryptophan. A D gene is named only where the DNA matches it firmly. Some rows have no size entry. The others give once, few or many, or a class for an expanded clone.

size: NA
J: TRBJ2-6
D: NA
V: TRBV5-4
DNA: TGTGCCAGCAGCCGACCTCCGGGACGTCAGTCTGGGGCCAACGTCCTGACTTTC
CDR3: CASSRPPGRQSGANVLTF

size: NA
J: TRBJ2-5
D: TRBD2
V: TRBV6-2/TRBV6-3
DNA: TGTGCCAGCAGTTACGCCTGGACTAGCGTGAGAGTAGAGACCCAGTACTTC
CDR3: CASSYAWTSVRVETQYF

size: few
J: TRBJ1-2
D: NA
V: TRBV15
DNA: TGTGCCACCAGCAGAGATGGGCTTGTCGGGAGGGGTGGCTACACCTTC
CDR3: CATSRDGLVGRGGYTF

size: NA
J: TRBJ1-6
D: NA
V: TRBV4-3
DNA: TGCGCCAGCAGCCAAGAACGGAATTCACCCCTCCACTTT
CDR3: CASSQERNSPLHF

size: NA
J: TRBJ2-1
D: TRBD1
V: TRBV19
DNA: TGTGCCAGTAGGACAGGGTTGTACAATGAGCAGTTCTTC
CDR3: CASRTGLYNEQFF

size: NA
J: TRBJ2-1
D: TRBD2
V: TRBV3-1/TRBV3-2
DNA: TGTGCCAGCAGGTTCACCTGGCCGGGGGGGGCGCACAATGAGCAGTTCTTC
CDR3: CASRFTWPGGAHNEQFF

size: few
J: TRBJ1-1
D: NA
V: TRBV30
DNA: TGTGCCTGGAGTCGGGGGGCTAGAAACACTGAAGCTTTCTTT
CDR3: CAWSRGARNTEAFF

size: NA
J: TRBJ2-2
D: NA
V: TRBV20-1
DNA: TGCAGTGCTACCACGGGGGGGGAGCTGTTTTTT
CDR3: CSATTGGELFF

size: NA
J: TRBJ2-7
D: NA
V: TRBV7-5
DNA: TGTGCCAGAAGCTTAGGCAGGGGGAATAAGGTGACCTACGAGCAGTACTTC
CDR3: CARSLGRGNKVTYEQYF

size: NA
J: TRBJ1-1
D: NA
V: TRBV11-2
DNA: TGTGCCAGCAGCTTAGTCAGCAGCCGCACTGAAGCTTTCTTT
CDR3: CASSLVSSRTEAFF

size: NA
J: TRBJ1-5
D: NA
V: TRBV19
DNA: TGTGCCAGTACCATTTCGAGATGGGGCAATCAGCCCCAGCATTTT
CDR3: CASTISRWGNQPQHF

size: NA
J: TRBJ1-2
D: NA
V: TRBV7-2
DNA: TGTGCCAGCAGCTTAGAAGGGGCGCTAAGCTATGGCTACACCTTC
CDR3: CASSLEGALSYGYTF

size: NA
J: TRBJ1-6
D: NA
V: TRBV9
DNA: TGTGCCAGCAGCGTAGCCGGGGATGGCCCTTATTCACCCCTCCACTTT
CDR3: CASSVAGDGPYSPLHF

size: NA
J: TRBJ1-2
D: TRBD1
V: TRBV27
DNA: TGTGCCAGCAGTTTCACCTTCCGGGACAGGGGTCAGTACACCTTC
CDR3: CASSFTFRDRGQYTF

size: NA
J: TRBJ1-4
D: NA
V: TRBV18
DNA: TGTGCCAGCTCACCAGGGATTGCAACTAATGAAAAACTGTTTTTT
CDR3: CASSPGIATNEKLFF

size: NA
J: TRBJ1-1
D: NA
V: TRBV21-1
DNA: TGTGCCAGCAGTCCGGGACAGGCCATGAACACTGAAGCTTTCTTT
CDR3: CASSPGQAMNTEAFF

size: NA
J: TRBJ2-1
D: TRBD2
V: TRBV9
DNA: TGTGCCAGCAGCGTAGCTAGCGGGGGGAGCTCCTACAATGAGCAGTTCTTC
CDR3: CASSVASGGSSYNEQFF

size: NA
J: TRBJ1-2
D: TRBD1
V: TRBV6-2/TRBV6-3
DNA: TGTGCCAGCAGTTACCGCTTGGGACAGGGGCTCAGTAACTATGGCTACACCTTC
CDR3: CASSYRLGQGLSNYGYTF

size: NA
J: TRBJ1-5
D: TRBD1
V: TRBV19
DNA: TGTGCCAGTAGTCCGGACAGGGTTTATCAGCCCCAGCATTTT
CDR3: CASSPDRVYQPQHF

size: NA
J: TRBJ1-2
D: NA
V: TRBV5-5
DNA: TGTGCCAGCAGCTCAGGGACCGAGACGTATGGCTACACCTTC
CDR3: CASSSGTETYGYTF

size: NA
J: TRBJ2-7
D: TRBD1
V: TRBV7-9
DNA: TGTGCCAGCAGCTTAATCAACAGGGGGATCTCCTACGAGCAGTACTTC
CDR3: CASSLINRGISYEQYF

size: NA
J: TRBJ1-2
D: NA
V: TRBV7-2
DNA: TGTGCCAGCAATCCGTCTAGCACAGGCTACACCTTC
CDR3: CASNPSSTGYTF

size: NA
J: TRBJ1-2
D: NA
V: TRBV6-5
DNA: TGTGCCAGCAGTCGAAAGGGGGGAGGCTACACCTTC
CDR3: CASSRKGGGYTF

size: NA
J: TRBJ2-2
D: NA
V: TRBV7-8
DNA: TGTGCCAGCAGCGGAGGGTCCGACGCGAACACCGGGGAGCTGTTTTTT
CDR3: CASSGGSDANTGELFF

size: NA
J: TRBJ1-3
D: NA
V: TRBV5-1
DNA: TGCGCCAGCAGCCCCTTTCAAGGATTTACTGGAAACACCATATATTTT
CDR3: CASSPFQGFTGNTIYF

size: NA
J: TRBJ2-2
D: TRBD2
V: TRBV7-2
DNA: TGTGCCAGCAGCTTCTCGGGACTAGCGGGGCGTGTGGAGCTGTTTTTT
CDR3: CASSFSGLAGRVELFF

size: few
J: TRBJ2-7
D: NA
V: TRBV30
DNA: TGTGCCTGGAGGGGGACCTACGAGCAGTACTTC
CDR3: CAWRGTYEQYF

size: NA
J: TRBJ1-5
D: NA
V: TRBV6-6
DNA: TGTGCCAGCATAGGGGCGTTCGGGGTTTGGAATCAGCCCCAGCATTTT
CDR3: CASIGAFGVWNQPQHF

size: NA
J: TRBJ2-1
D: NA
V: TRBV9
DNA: TGTGCCAGCAGCTTCTCTTCGGAAGGATACAATGAGCAGTTCTTC
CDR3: CASSFSSEGYNEQFF

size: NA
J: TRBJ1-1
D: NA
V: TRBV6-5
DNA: TGTGCCAGCAGGCAAACGTTGTTAGTTTGGGATGAAGCTTTCTTT
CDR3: CASRQTLLVWDEAFF

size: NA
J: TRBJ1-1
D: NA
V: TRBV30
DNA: TGTGCCTGGAGTGTAAATAGGGGCACTGAAGCTTTCTTT
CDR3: CAWSVNRGTEAFF

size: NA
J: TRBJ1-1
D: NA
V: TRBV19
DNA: TGTGCCAGTAGTAGACACAGGTGGGACACTGAAGCTTTCTTT
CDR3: CASSRHRWDTEAFF

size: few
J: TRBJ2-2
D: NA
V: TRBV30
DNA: TGTGCCTGGGGCGGAGACACCGGGGAGCTGTTTTTT
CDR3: CAWGGDTGELFF

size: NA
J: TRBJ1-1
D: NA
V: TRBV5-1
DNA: TGCGCCAGCAGCCCGCAGATTCTGAACACTGAAGCTTTCTTT
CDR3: CASSPQILNTEAFF

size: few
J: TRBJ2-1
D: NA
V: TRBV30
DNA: TGTGCCTGGAGTGTAAAAAATGAGCAGTTCTTC
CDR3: CAWSVKNEQFF

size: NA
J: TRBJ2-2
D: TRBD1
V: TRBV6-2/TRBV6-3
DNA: TGTGCCAGCAGTTACGGGACAGCGAACACCGGGGAGCTGTTTTTT
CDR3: CASSYGTANTGELFF